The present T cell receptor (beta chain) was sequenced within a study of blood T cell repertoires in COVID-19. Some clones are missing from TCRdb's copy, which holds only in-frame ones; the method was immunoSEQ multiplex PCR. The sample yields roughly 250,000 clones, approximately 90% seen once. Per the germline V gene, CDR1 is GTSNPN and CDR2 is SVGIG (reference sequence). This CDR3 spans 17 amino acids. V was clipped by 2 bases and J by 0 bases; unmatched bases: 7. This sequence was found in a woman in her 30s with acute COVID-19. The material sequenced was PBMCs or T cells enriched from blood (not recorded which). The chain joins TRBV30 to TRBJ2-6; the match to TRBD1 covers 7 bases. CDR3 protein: CAWSRGTASSGANVLTF. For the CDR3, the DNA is TGTGCCTGGAGTAGGGGGACAGCGAGCTCTGGGGCCAACGTCCTGACTTTC.